This T cell receptor beta chain was retrieved from a study of T cell responses to AZD1222 COVID-19 vaccine (dated by TCRdb to 2020 to 2023). Regarding the complete study: AZD1222 recipients with second doses at about 4 weeks or about 12 weeks were pooled, because spike-specific TCR depth and breadth did not differ between schedules. A total of around 240 trial participants underwent TCR sequencing, of whom 207 had received two doses of AZD1222 and roughly 26 had received two doses of the MenACWY control vaccine. Trial participants were enrolled into age subgroups of 18-55, 56-69 and 70-plus years, which contained about 150, 27 and 61 TCR-sequenced participants, respectively. General study outcomes and caveats: Nearly half of unique spike-specific TCRs reportedly recognized epitopes outside regions mutated in the B.1.351 and B.1.1.7 variants. CD4 TCRs associated with the vaccine covered the entire spike protein, and the dominant responses were in regions 160-218 and 743-854. Most participants were white British and females outnumbered males, and the authors suggested that clonal diversity may have been underestimated. The 56-69-year group was small, and its depth increase did not reach significance, likely because of low power. After two AZD1222 doses, both the breadth and the depth of spike-specific TCRs were significantly higher than at day 0 and than in MenACWY recipients. Because no day 14 peak-response samples were available, the repertoires could be characterized only after the peak T cell response. Only five to seven AZD1222 recipients were SARS-CoV-2 seropositive at baseline, limiting conclusions about previously exposed vaccinees.

In the case of this clone: What antigen it recognizes has not been identified. Base quality data are lacking; no much larger clone is found one base away.

The time point label for this specimen denotes: baseline before first vaccination. Vaccinee samples were obtained from the UK trials COV001 and COV002, which included a single-blind randomized controlled phase 2/3 trial of AZD1222 (ChAdOx1 nCoV-19) in healthy adults. For TCRbeta chain sequencing, PBMC samples from trial participants were taken at day 0 and at day 28 after the second dose. The CDR3 regions of human TCRbeta chains were analyzed by immunosequencing. The original methods were these. TCRs in the repertoires were matched against a reference library of SARS-CoV-2-specific TCRs that had been generated with the MIRA antigen-specificity platform. Breadth meant the fraction of unique TCRs that were SARS-CoV-2-associated, whereas depth meant the fraction of total T cells that were SARS-CoV-2-associated. Using the MIRA data, each spike-specific TCR was mapped to the spike region that the TCR reacts to and placed in a CD4 or CD8 class. Log10-transformed breadth and depth values were compared by one-way ANOVA with Sidak's multiple comparisons tests. In its TCRdb copy, this immuneACCESS table keeps in-frame sequences only and misses some clones. Where compared with another copy, unresolved V genes explain less than half of these, and the others have no known cause. V and J calls and clone size are copied from that table; D and trimming were computed from the DNA. For this sample the table gives 75,000 to 95,000 clones, of which 80% to 90% were detected only once. Clones ranked in the top ten supply about 13% of the sample.

The CDR3 numbers 13 residues from cysteine through phenylalanine. The retained sequence is limited to the CDR3, 39 bases, with the frame set at the first base. Reading the germline V gene gives CDR1 SGHTA and CDR2 FQGNSA. Trimming at the junction amounts to 5 bases on V and 5 bases on J, and the germline ends lie 12 bases apart. The source material was peripheral blood, sampled on day 0 of AZD1222 vaccination. This receptor was obtained from an adult in good health. Here the chain combines TRBV7-2 and TRBJ1-2; 6 matching bases give a weak D call of TRBD1. The CDR3 here reads CASSVQGRYGYTF. The DNA sequence is TGTGCCAGCAGCGTACAGGGTCGTTATGGCTACACCTTC.